Each of the 6 T cell receptor beta chains below was sequenced from the same sample in a study of a mutant IDH1 vaccine in newly diagnosed glioma. Data came from immunoSEQ multiplex PCR; TCRdb stores just in-frame clones and leaves some out. The sample has about 32,000 clones, around 80% seen once. Time point indicated: week 35, safety follow-up. Doses consisted of 300 ug of mutant IDH1 20-mer peptide each, paired with topical imiquimod. These receptors are not linked to any known antigen. Sequencing was performed on PBMCs, taken from a glioma patient whose treatment included an IDH1 peptide vaccine. The receptors were gathered from a woman under 30 with glioma.

CDR3 region: CASSQGNRAGETQYF. The CDR3 DNA sequence: TGTGCCAGCAGCCAAGGGAACCGGGCAGGGGAGACCCAGTACTTC. The chain has TRBV7-3 and TRBJ2-5; weak D call: TRBD1 (5 bases). Germline loops: CDR1 SGHTA, CDR2 FQGTGA. This CDR3 contains 15 residues. V was shortened by 5 bases and J by 5 bases, with 18 bases between the two germline ends.

CDR3 protein: CASSQGTSGSYNEQFF. The CDR3 nucleotides read TGTGCCAGCAGCCAAGGGACTAGCGGCTCCTACAATGAGCAGTTCTTC. The J gene is TRBJ2-1, the V gene TRBV4-2, with 10 bases aligning to TRBD2. The CDR3 is 16 amino acids. Germline CDR1 LGHNA, CDR2 YNFKEQ. Trimming removed 1 base from V and 0 bases from J; junction bases left unmatched: 0.

This chain connects TRBV28 to TRBJ2-5; D assignment may be TRBD1 or TRBD2 (5 bases each). Germline V gene lookup returns CDR1 MDHEN and CDR2 SYDVKM. V was cut by 5 bases and J by 0 bases, with 13 bases left in between. This CDR3 comprises 15 residues. The CDR3 sequence: CASSMGTAYQETQYF. The CDR3 DNA is TGTGCCAGCAGTATGGGGACCGCTTACCAAGAGACCCAGTACTTC.

This chain connects TRBV11-2 to TRBJ1-4; D gene ambiguous. The V gene's germline CDR1 is SGHAT and CDR2 FQNNGV. This CDR3 region has 15 residues. Trimming removed 5 bases at V and 11 bases at J, with 21 bases between. The CDR3 region has the DNA TGTGCCAGCAGCCCTCCTAGCGCCGCGACGAACAAACTGTTTTTT. Translation: CASSPPSAATNKLFF.

The J gene is TRBJ1-5, the V gene TRBV7-9; no clear D gene. Trimming took 2 bases from V and 7 from J, leaving 9 bases between them. Per the germline V gene, CDR1 is SEHNR and CDR2 is FQNEAQ (reference sequence). The CDR3 totals 13 residues. The CDR3 DNA reads as TGTGCCAGCAGCTTATCAGGCGGACAGCCCCAGCATTTT. As protein: CASSLSGGQPQHF. Full variable domain (outside the CDR3, taken from reference TRBV7-9 and TRBJ1-5): DTGVSQNPRHKITKRGQNVTFRCDPISEHNRLYWYRQTLGQGPEFLTYFQNEAQLEKSRLLSDRFSAERPKGSFSTLEIQRTEQGDSAMYLCASSLSGGQPQHFGDGTRLSIL.

As DNA, the CDR3 is TGTGCCAGCAGTTCCCGACAGGGGCCTAGCAATCAGCCCCAGCATTTT. Amino acid sequence: CASSSRQGPSNQPQHF. The chain is built from TRBV27 and TRBJ1-5; 8 nucleotides match TRBD1. Trimming cost V 4 bases and J 0 bases; bases outside gene matches: 5. Germline V lookup: CDR1 MNHEY, CDR2 SMNVEV (reference sequence). The CDR3 length is 16 residues.